The 29 T cell receptor beta chains below were found in one sample sequenced in a study of blood T cell repertoires in COVID-19. Only in-frame clones appear in the TCRdb table, and some are missing; sequencing was by immunoSEQ multiplex PCR. The data show about 76,000 clones, over 85% seen once. The sequencing sample was made of peripheral blood. These receptors came from a human donor in a cohort sampled during active COVID-19.

The chain links TRBV19 to TRBJ2-2, with TRBD1 matching 8 bases. Per the germline V gene, CDR1 is LNHDA and CDR2 is SQIVND (reference sequence). After removal of 2 bases from V and 3 bases from J, the junction contained 5 bases not matched to a gene. The CDR3 consists of 16 residues. CDR3 protein: CASSIRQGAYTGELFF. CDR3 DNA sequence: TGTGCCAGTAGTATACGTCAGGGGGCCTACACCGGGGAGCTGTTTTTT.

The rearrangement uses TRBV7-9 and TRBJ2-7, with TRBD1 matching over 7 bases. J gave up 2 bases and V 1 base, and 5 bases lay outside the gene matches. The CDR3 extends over 15 amino acids. Germline V gene sequence: CDR1 SEHNR, CDR2 FQNEAQ (reference sequence). The DNA for the CDR3 is TGTGCCAGCAGCTTAGGAGGGACAGCAGCCTACGAGCAGTACTTC. Amino acids: CASSLGGTAAYEQYF.

In regard to this clone: Other DNA sequences in this specimen translate into the identical CDR3. CDR3 DNA sequence: TGTGCCAGTAGTATCGGACAGGTGAACACTGAAGCTTTCTTT. Its translation: CASSIGQVNTEAFF. The chain recombines TRBV19 with TRBJ1-1; 7 positions agree with TRBD1. With V trimmed by 3 bases and J by 0 bases, 1 base remained unmatched. Per germline, CDR1 LNHDA and CDR2 SQIVND (reference sequence). The CDR3 extends over 14 amino acids. Looking up the rest from reference TRBV19 and TRBJ1-1 gives the full variable domain: DGGITQSPKYLFRKEGQNVTLSCEQNLNHDAMYWYRQDPGQGLRLIYYSQIVNDFQKGDIAEGYSVSREKKESFPLTVTSAQKNPTAFYLCASSIGQVNTEAFFGQGTRLTVV.

This clone is categorized as medium-sized. The same CDR3 also results from other DNA sequences found in this sample. The chain is built from TRBV7-9 and TRBJ2-7, with 8 bases identical to TRBD2. The CDR3 is 14 amino acids. Germline assignment: CDR1 SEHNR and CDR2 FQNEAQ (reference sequence). The V gene end was trimmed by 1 base and the J gene end by 2 bases; junction bases not matched to a gene: 1. CDR3 amino acids: CASSLGTSPYEQYF. DNA of the CDR3: TGTGCCAGCAGCTTAGGGACTAGCCCCTACGAGCAGTACTTC.

The chain's CDR3 is CASSLGTGDRGYTF. The DNA for the CDR3 is TGTGCCAGCTCCCTTGGGACAGGGGATCGGGGCTACACCTTC. The chain couples TRBV18 to TRBJ1-2; 10 bases are a match to TRBD1. Germline V gives CDR1 KGHSH, CDR2 LQKENI. The CDR3 covers 14 residues. V dropped 6 bases and J dropped 8; count of bases not matched to a gene: 9. Variable domain in full (rest from reference TRBV18 and TRBJ1-2): NAGVMQNPRHLVRRRGQEARLRCSPMKGHSHVYWYRQLPEEGLKFMVYLQKENIIDESGMPKERFSAEFPKEGPSILRIQQVVRGDSAAYFCASSLGTGDRGYTFGSGTRLTVV.

The CDR3 loop is CASSLGWTSGTDTQYF. CDR3 in DNA: TGTGCCAGCAGCTTGGGATGGACTAGCGGGACAGATACGCAGTATTTT. The chain carries TRBV5-6 and TRBJ2-3; 11 positions match TRBD2. CDR1 is SGHDT and CDR2 is YYEEEE in the germline V gene. V was pared by 0 bases and J by 3 bases, with 3 bases of the junction left unmatched. This CDR3 region has 16 residues.

The rearrangement links TRBV7-2 to TRBJ1-2; D ambiguous. From germline, CDR1 is SGHTA and CDR2 FQGNSA. The CDR3 contains 18 residues. V gave up 3 bases and J gave up 3 bases, with 23 bases separating them. The CDR3 sequence: CASSFLGARAGGDYGYTF. In DNA, the CDR3 is TGTGCCAGCAGCTTTTTGGGAGCTAGGGCTGGAGGTGACTATGGCTACACCTTC.

The J gene is TRBJ1-2, the V gene TRBV9, with 8 nucleotides matching TRBD1. The CDR3 covers 14 residues. The trim removed 0 bases at V and 8 bases at J, leaving 6 bases unmatched. Germline V gene data show CDR1 as SGDLS and CDR2 as YYNGEE. The DNA of the CDR3 is TGTGCCAGCAGCGTAGCAGGGGGCGTGAAAGGCTACACCTTC. It specifies CASSVAGGVKGYTF.

The CDR3 loop is CASSLGPDTQYF. Written as DNA, the CDR3 is TGTGCCAGCAGCTTAGGCCCAGATACGCAGTATTTT. This chain joins TRBV7-3 and TRBJ2-3; D unresolved. V lost 2 bases to trimming and J lost 4 bases, with 4 bases between them. The CDR3 sequence is 12 residues long. The germline V gene has CDR1 SGHTA and CDR2 FQGTGA.

The chain employs TRBV27 and TRBJ2-5, with D unresolved. V shed 4 bases and J shed 5 bases, with 14 bases lying between them. The CDR3 has 14 residues. Germline V gives CDR1 MNHEY, CDR2 SMNVEV (reference sequence). CDR3 sequence reads: CASSSAALMETQYF. The CDR3 coding sequence is TGTGCCAGCAGTTCAGCAGCGCTGATGGAGACCCAGTACTTC.

The chain uses TRBV11-2 and TRBJ2-7; D is perhaps TRBD2 (6 bases). Per the germline V gene, CDR1 is SGHAT and CDR2 is FQNNGV. CDR3 length equals 14 residues. With 8 bases removed from V and 6 bases from J, the gap between germline ends came to 20 bases. The chain's CDR3 is CASQETRARGEQYF. The CDR3 region has the DNA TGTGCCAGCCAAGAGACTAGGGCCCGGGGCGAGCAGTACTTC.

This clone was seen just once. The chain uses TRBV27 and TRBJ2-7; tentative D call: TRBD2 (6 bases). Trimming took off 2 bases at V and 3 bases at J, with 14 bases between the two ends. The CDR3 is 15 residues long. The germline V gene has CDR1 MNHEY and CDR2 SMNVEV (reference sequence). CDR3 coding DNA: TGTGCCAGCAGTTTAGCAGGGACTTCCTACTACGAGCAGTACTTC. This translates into CASSLAGTSYYEQYF.

The chain is built from TRBV21-1 and TRBJ2-2; TRBD1, as called in the table, went unchecked against the DNA. TRBV21-1 is shown as a pseudogene. This CDR3 is 15 amino acids long. CDR3 bases: TGTGCCAGCAGCACGGGGACACCGAACACCGGGGAGCTGTTTTTT. It is translated as CASSTGTPNTGELFF.

The chain employs TRBV7-9 and TRBJ1-2; D is perhaps TRBD1 (5 bases). Trimming took off 4 bases at V and 4 bases at J, with 13 bases between the two ends. CDR1 SEHNR and CDR2 FQNEAQ come from the germline V gene (reference sequence). The CDR3 has 14 residues. The CDR3 bases are TGTGCCAGCAGCTCCGACAGCCTTTTCTATGGCTACACCTTC. Its protein product is CASSSDSLFYGYTF.

V usage is TRBV25-1 and J usage is TRBJ1-1; maybe TRBD1 (5 bases). Trimming took 0 bases from V and 5 from J, leaving 13 bases between them. The CDR3 consists of 15 residues. The germline V gene encodes CDR1 MGHDK and CDR2 SYGVNS. CDR3 protein: CASSEYIWGGTEAFF. DNA for the CDR3: TGTGCCAGCAGTGAATATATCTGGGGGGGGACTGAAGCTTTCTTT. The variable domain in full, completed from reference TRBV25-1 and TRBJ1-1, reads EADIYQTPRYLVIGTGKKITLECSQTMGHDKMYWYQQDPGMELHLIHYSYGVNSTEKGDLSSESTVSRIRTEHFPLTLESARPSHTSQYLCASSEYIWGGTEAFFGQGTRLTVV.

This sequence joins TRBV11-3 and TRBJ2-7; perhaps TRBD1 as D (6 bases). V gave up 5 bases and J gave up 2 bases, with 22 bases separating them. CDR1 SGHNT and CDR2 YENEEA come from the germline V gene. The CDR3 runs to 17 residues. CDR3 loop: CASSPRVRQELTYEQYF. CDR3 DNA sequence: TGTGCCAGCAGCCCAAGAGTTAGACAGGAGTTGACCTACGAGCAGTACTTC.

This chain connects TRBV28 to TRBJ2-3, with 8 nucleotides matching TRBD2. Losses at the gene ends were 6 bases for V and 4 bases for J; bases not matched to a gene: 12. Germline loops: CDR1 MDHEN, CDR2 SYDVKM. The CDR3 consists of 16 residues. CDR3 in DNA: TGTGCCAGCAGGTCCAGACTAGCGCTTTGGGCAGATACGCAGTATTTT. It translates to CASRSRLALWADTQYF.

The chain links TRBV28 to TRBJ2-1; 9 positions agree with TRBD2. Germline-derived CDR1 and CDR2 are MDHEN and SYDVKM. With V trimmed by 3 bases and J by 7 bases, 16 bases remained unmatched. The CDR3 loop spans 18 amino acids. The CDR3 spells CASSFGLLAGGRGNEQFF. The CDR3 DNA reads as TGTGCCAGCAGTTTCGGCCTTCTCGCGGGAGGGCGTGGAAATGAGCAGTTCTTC.

The chain recombines TRBV4-3 with TRBJ2-2, with a tentative D call TRBD1 (5 bases). V was shortened by 2 bases and J by 5 bases, with 12 bases between the two germline ends. CDR1 and CDR2 from the germline V gene are LGHNA and YSLEER. The CDR3 totals 15 residues. Here the CDR3 reads CASSQSRVLTGELFF. The CDR3 DNA reads TGCGCCAGCAGCCAATCCAGGGTTTTGACCGGGGAGCTGTTTTTT.

This chain links TRBV29-1 with TRBJ1-2, with D perhaps TRBD1 (6 bases). Germline V gives CDR1 SQVTM, CDR2 ANQGSEA. Trimming pared 1 base from V and 4 bases from J, leaving 13 bases between. The CDR3 covers 14 residues. DNA of the CDR3: TGCAGCGTTGAAGCAACAGGGTTCGGCTATGGCTACACCTTC. Translated, it gives CSVEATGFGYGYTF.

This clone was counted a single time. V gene TRBV6-6 combines with J gene TRBJ2-1; 7 nucleotides line up with TRBD2. CDR1 and CDR2 (germline): MNHNY, SVGAGI (reference sequence). The trim removed 9 bases at V and 6 bases at J, leaving 8 bases unmatched. This CDR3 region has 13 residues. CDR3 nucleotide sequence: TGTGCCAGTGGGGCGGGAGTGTTCAATGAGCAGTTCTTC. Translated: CASGAGVFNEQFF.

V and J are TRBV7-2 and TRBJ2-3; 9 bases agree with TRBD2. The CDR3 spans 15 residues. The V gene end was trimmed by 5 bases and the J gene end by 5 bases; junction bases not matched to a gene: 8. CDR1 and CDR2 from the germline V gene are SGHTA and FQGNSA. This CDR3 reads CASSQSGGRVDTQYF. CDR3 sequence (DNA): TGTGCCAGCAGCCAGTCGGGCGGGAGGGTAGATACGCAGTATTTT. The full variable domain, its missing parts supplied by reference TRBV7-2 and TRBJ2-3, is GAGVSQSPSNKVTEKGKDVELRCDPISGHTALYWYRQSLGQGLEFLIYFQGNSAPDKSGLPSDRFSAERTGGSVSTLTIQRTQQEDSAVYLCASSQSGGRVDTQYFGPGTRLTVL.

The J gene is TRBJ2-7, the V gene TRBV6-4; 9 bases map to TRBD2. The CDR3 is 20 residues long. V shed 3 bases, J shed 2 bases, and the junction held 20 bases outside the gene matches. Germline loops: CDR1 MRHNA, CDR2 SNTAGT. The CDR3 nucleotides read TGTGCCAGCAGTGATGTGGACGGCGGCGTTAGCGGGAGTGGTACCTACGAGCAGTACTTC. Amino acids: CASSDVDGGVSGSGTYEQYF.

The J gene is TRBJ2-2, the V gene TRBV6-2 or TRBV6-3, with D tentatively TRBD2 (6 bases). Looked up from germline, CDR1 is MNHEY and CDR2 is SVGEGT. Trimming removed 6 bases at V and 2 bases at J, with 10 bases between. This CDR3 is built from 14 residues. DNA for the CDR3: TGTGCCAGCAGCCCGACTAGAAACACCGGGGAGCTGTTTTTT. Amino acid sequence: CASSPTRNTGELFF.

This clone was counted only a few times. The chain recombines TRBV29-1 with TRBJ2-7; D is possibly TRBD2 (6 bases). From germline, CDR1 is SQVTM and CDR2 ANQGSEA. The CDR3 loop spans 12 amino acids. The ends were cut back, 4 bases at V and 2 bases at J, with 9 bases in the middle. The chain's CDR3 is CSVGGGTYEQYF. CDR3 bases: TGCAGCGTTGGCGGCGGGACCTACGAGCAGTACTTC.

The chain has TRBV2 and TRBJ1-2; D unclear. V lost 4 bases to trimming and J lost 8 bases, with 17 bases between them. Germline assignment: CDR1 SNHLY and CDR2 FYNNEI. The CDR3 has 14 residues. This CDR3 is CASSAGGSLGGYTF. The CDR3 DNA sequence: TGTGCCAGCAGTGCCGGAGGGTCATTAGGGGGCTACACCTTC.

This chain joins TRBV5-1 and TRBJ1-4; D uncertain. The CDR3 extends over 16 amino acids. Trimming took off 0 bases at V and 5 bases at J, with 14 bases between the two ends. CDR1 SGHRS and CDR2 YFSETQ come from the germline V gene. CDR3 residues: CASSLGGGVQNEKLFF. In DNA form, the CDR3 reads TGCGCCAGCAGCTTGGGTGGAGGAGTTCAAAATGAAAAACTGTTTTTT.

The chain couples TRBV28 to TRBJ2-5, with D uncertain. V lost 6 bases and J lost 2, with 13 bases in between. The CDR3 has 14 amino acids. Germline assignment: CDR1 MDHEN and CDR2 SYDVKM. The CDR3 reads CASSSATLQETQYF. In nucleotides, the CDR3 is TGTGCCAGCAGCTCCGCCACACTACAAGAGACCCAGTACTTC.

The CDR3 loop is CASSPYSETQYF. CDR3 DNA: TGTGCCAGCTCACCATATTCAGAGACCCAGTACTTC. The rearrangement uses TRBV18 and TRBJ2-5; D is unclear. Germline values: CDR1 KGHSH, CDR2 LQKENI. The CDR3 has 12 amino acids. The V end was cut by 2 bases, the J end by 4 bases, with 5 bases between. The variable domain in full, completed from reference TRBV18 and TRBJ2-5, reads NAGVMQNPRHLVRRRGQEARLRCSPMKGHSHVYWYRQLPEEGLKFMVYLQKENIIDESGMPKERFSAEFPKEGPSILRIQQVVRGDSAAYFCASSPYSETQYFGPGTRLLVL.